This is a list of T cell receptor beta chains from one sample in a study of cytomegalovirus exposure and HLA in healthy donors. Method: immunoSEQ multiplex PCR; TCRdb's copy keeps in-frame clones and lacks some. The table shows 150,000 to 200,000 clones, with less than 90% occurring only once. Sequenced: PBMCs. Receptor source: a man in his fifties or sixties in good health and CMV-seropositive. CDR3s include the opening cysteine and the closing phenylalanine or tryptophan. Fields, in order: J gene, clone size, D gene, V gene, CDR3 protein, CDR3 DNA. The D gene is left open where the match is weak. Some rows mark clone size as missing; the rest say once, few, many or name a class of expanded clone.

TRBJ2-3 | . | TRBD2 | TRBV7-8 | CASSRTSGSLKTQYF | TGTGCCAGCAGCCGTACTAGCGGGAGTTTGAAAACGCAGTATTTT
TRBJ1-3 | . | TRBD1 | TRBV6-6 | CASRSRGFSGNTIYF | TGTGCCAGCAGGTCCAGGGGGTTCTCTGGAAACACCATATATTTT
TRBJ2-1 | . | . | TRBV30 | CAWSSDSIAFF | TGTGCCTGGAGCTCGGACAGTATTGCGTTCTTC
TRBJ2-3 | . | TRBD2 | TRBV18 | CASSPTSGTDTQYF | TGTGCCAGCTCACCAACTAGCGGAACAGATACGCAGTATTTT
TRBJ2-3 | . | TRBD2 | TRBV4-1 | CASSQDAGGGGTQYF | TGCGCCAGCAGCCAAGATGCGGGAGGGGGTGGAACGCAGTATTTT
TRBJ2-3 | . | TRBD2 | TRBV7-9 | CASSLFISGGSTDTQYF | TGTGCCAGCAGCTTATTTATTAGCGGGGGGAGCACAGATACGCAGTATTTT
TRBJ2-7 | . | TRBD2 | TRBV4-1 | CASSHAGTSSTEQYF | TGCGCCAGCAGCCATGCCGGGACTAGCTCAACAGAGCAGTACTTC
TRBJ2-1 | . | TRBD1 | TRBV9 | CASSVSGTGVYNEQFF | TGTGCCAGCAGCGTATCCGGGACAGGGGTATACAATGAGCAGTTCTTC
TRBJ2-1 | . | TRBD2 | TRBV27 | CASSPTSGPSNEQFF | TGTGCCAGCAGTCCGACTAGCGGTCCGTCCAATGAGCAGTTCTTC
TRBJ1-2 | . | . | TRBV5-6 | CASSSRENNYGYTF | TGTGCCAGCAGCTCCCGGGAGAATAACTATGGCTACACCTTC
TRBJ2-7 | . | TRBD2 | TRBV28 | CASSFRGGLAGATPRLYEQYF | TGTGCCAGCAGTTTTCGCGGGGGGTTAGCGGGGGCCACCCCAAGGTTGTACGAGCAGTACTTC
TRBJ2-3 | . | TRBD1 | TRBV5-4 | CASSTGGLTDTQYF | TGTGCCAGCAGTACAGGGGGTCTCACAGATACGCAGTATTTT
TRBJ1-3 | few | TRBD1 | TRBV28 | CASRGTDGNTIYF | TGTGCCAGCAGGGGGACAGATGGAAACACCATATATTTT
TRBJ1-5 | . | TRBD1 | TRBV27 | CASSFTGGNQPQHF | TGTGCCAGCAGTTTTACAGGGGGGAATCAGCCCCAGCATTTT
TRBJ1-4 | . | . | TRBV30 | CAWSVSRDEKLFF | TGTGCCTGGAGTGTATCGCGGGATGAAAAACTGTTTTTT
TRBJ2-3 | . | TRBD2 | TRBV5-1 | CASTPVRASGSGDTQYF | TGCGCCAGCACCCCAGTTCGGGCTAGCGGGAGTGGGGATACGCAGTATTTT
TRBJ2-5 | . | TRBD2 | TRBV6-5 | CASSSLAGGRQETQYF | TGTGCCAGCAGTTCGTTAGCGGGGGGCCGGCAAGAGACCCAGTACTTC
TRBJ2-1 | . | TRBD2 | TRBV28 | CASSPGGEDEQFF | TGTGCCAGCTCCCCGGGAGGGGAGGATGAGCAGTTCTTC
TRBJ1-5 | . | TRBD1 | TRBV2 | CASSSGQGWVVPQHF | TGTGCCAGCAGTAGCGGACAGGGATGGGTGGTGCCCCAGCATTTT
TRBJ1-2 | . | TRBD1 | TRBV9 | CASSDRGSSPYGYTF | TGTGCCAGCAGCGACAGGGGATCTAGCCCTTATGGCTACACCTTC
TRBJ1-2 | . | TRBD1 | TRBV6-5 | CASSRQGTDYGYTF | TGTGCCAGCAGCAGACAGGGTACGGATTATGGCTACACCTTC
TRBJ1-2 | . | TRBD1 | TRBV10-2 | CASSTTDRASRLSYGYTF | TGCGCCAGCAGCACCACCGACAGGGCGTCGAGGTTGAGCTATGGCTACACCTTC
TRBJ2-7 | few | . | TRBV21-1 | CASSIGLAGGSYEQYF | TGTGCCAGCAGCATTGGACTAGCGGGAGGCTCCTACGAGCAGTACTTC
TRBJ1-1 | . | . | TRBV6-1 | CASREGGAGKAFF | TGTGCCAGCAGGGAAGGAGGGGCGGGAAAAGCTTTCTTT
TRBJ2-1 | . | . | TRBV7-6 | CASSLQGWGVYNEQFF | TGTGCCAGCAGCCTACAAGGTTGGGGCGTATACAATGAGCAGTTCTTC
TRBJ1-2 | few | TRBD1 | TRBV27 | CASSLGQGVRGYTF | TGTGCCAGCAGTTTAGGACAGGGGGTGCGTGGCTACACCTTC
TRBJ2-1 | . | TRBD1 | TRBV6-1 | CASSLDRGYINEQFF | TGTGCCAGCAGCTTGGACAGGGGTTATATTAATGAGCAGTTCTTC
TRBJ2-3 | . | . | TRBV15 | CATSPRSGADTQYF | TGTGCCACCAGCCCGCGGTCCGGCGCAGATACGCAGTATTTT
TRBJ1-1 | . | . | TRBV9 | CASSPGVGEAFF | TGTGCCAGCAGCCCAGGGGTTGGAGAAGCTTTCTTT
TRBJ1-2 | . | . | TRBV19 | CASSIDIQEIYGYTF | TGTGCCAGTAGTATAGATATACAGGAGATCTATGGCTACACCTTC
TRBJ2-1 | . | TRBD2 | TRBV5-4 | CASSLGLAGGLAEQFF | TGTGCCAGCAGCTTGGGACTAGCGGGGGGGTTGGCTGAGCAGTTCTTC
TRBJ1-1 | . | . | TRBV5-1 | CASSLMLTGPNTEAFF | TGCGCCAGCAGCCTGATGCTTACAGGGCCGAACACTGAAGCTTTCTTT
TRBJ2-2 | . | TRBD1 | TRBV15 | CATSRNRDSTNTGELFF | TGTGCCACCAGCAGGAACCGGGACAGTACGAACACCGGGGAGCTGTTTTTT
TRBJ1-4 | . | TRBD1 | TRBV28 | CASSSWDRGSEKLFF | TGTGCCAGCAGTTCATGGGACAGGGGGAGTGAAAAACTGTTTTTT
TRBJ2-3 | . | . | TRBV7-9 | CASSPGTDTQYF | TGTGCCAGCAGCCCTGGCACAGATACGCAGTATTTT
TRBJ2-3 | . | TRBD2 | TRBV18 | CASSPLAGGPAQYF | TGTGCCAGCTCACCATTAGCGGGAGGGCCAGCGCAGTATTTT
TRBJ1-5 | . | . | TRBV4-2 | CASSQDEGNQPQHF | TGTGCCAGCAGCCAAGATGAGGGAAATCAGCCCCAGCATTTT
TRBJ1-5 | . | TRBD1 | TRBV27 | CASSEGAHQPQHF | TGTGCCAGCAGTGAGGGGGCACACCAGCCCCAGCATTTT
TRBJ2-1 | . | TRBD1 | TRBV10-3 | CAIRIPGTGGNEQFF | TGTGCCATCAGAATTCCAGGGACAGGGGGGAATGAGCAGTTCTTC
TRBJ2-2 | . | TRBD2 | TRBV11-3 | CASSYSGSPGELFF | TGTGCCAGCAGCTATAGCGGGAGCCCTGGGGAGCTGTTTTTT
TRBJ2-7 | . | TRBD1 | TRBV15 | CATSSGDRVLNEQYF | TGTGCCACCAGCAGCGGGGACAGGGTTCTGAACGAGCAGTACTTC
TRBJ2-3 | . | . | TRBV19 | CASSKGQRWADTQYF | TGTGCCAGTAGTAAAGGTCAGCGGTGGGCAGATACGCAGTATTTT
TRBJ1-4 | . | . | TRBV9 | CASSPTGSWDEKLFF | TGTGCCAGCAGCCCCACAGGGTCATGGGATGAAAAACTGTTTTTT
TRBJ2-1 | . | TRBD2 | TRBV13 | CASSPRTSGRDEQFF | TGTGCCAGCAGTCCCAGGACTAGCGGGAGGGATGAGCAGTTCTTC
TRBJ2-1 | . | . | TRBV19 | CASKVLDKPYNEQFF | TGTGCCAGTAAAGTCCTGGACAAGCCCTACAATGAGCAGTTCTTC
TRBJ2-7 | . | TRBD1 | TRBV11-2 | CASSLMGTGTYEQYF | TGTGCCAGCAGCTTAATGGGGACAGGAACCTACGAGCAGTACTTC
TRBJ2-7 | . | TRBD2 | TRBV28 | CASSQGLAGSYEQYF | TGTGCCAGCAGCCAGGGACTAGCTGGGTCCTACGAGCAGTACTTC
TRBJ2-3 | . | TRBD2 | TRBV10-2 | CASSDVQLAGTPTDTQYF | TGCGCCAGCAGTGACGTCCAACTAGCGGGAACTCCCACAGATACGCAGTATTTT
TRBJ2-3 | . | . | TRBV30 | CAWSSDAADTQYF | TGTGCCTGGAGTAGCGACGCGGCGGATACGCAGTATTTT
TRBJ1-1 | . | . | TRBV11-2 | CASSLGGGIHEAFF | TGTGCCAGCAGCTTAGGGGGGGGAATCCATGAAGCTTTCTTT
TRBJ1-3 | . | TRBD1 | TRBV2 | CASSGVGGENTIYF | TGTGCCAGCAGTGGAGTAGGGGGCGAAAACACCATATATTTT
TRBJ1-5 | . | . | TRBV27 | CASSFDGVANQPQHF | TGTGCCAGCAGTTTTGACGGAGTTGCCAATCAGCCCCAGCATTTT
TRBJ2-7 | . | TRBD1 | TRBV7-9 | CSSSSSLFRGGQGHEQYF | TGTTCCAGCAGCTCCTCCTTGTTTCGTGGGGGACAGGGGCACGAGCAGTACTTC
TRBJ1-6 | . | . | TRBV27 | CASSLYGGQFVVSPLHF | TGTGCCAGCAGTTTATACGGGGGGCAGTTTGTCGTATCACCCCTCCACTTT
TRBJ1-5 | . | . | TRBV2 | CASSEGRINQPQHF | TGTGCCAGCAGTGAAGGGAGGATCAATCAGCCCCAGCATTTT
TRBJ2-1 | few | . | TRBV6-4 | CASSDSQGTGNEQFF | TGTGCCAGCAGTGACTCTCAGGGAACAGGCAATGAGCAGTTCTTC
TRBJ2-1 | once | TRBD2 | TRBV5-4 | CASSFAASGTLGNEQFF | TGTGCCAGCAGCTTCGCGGCTAGCGGGACCCTTGGGAATGAGCAGTTCTTC